This is a list of T cell receptor beta chains from one sample in a study of blood T cell repertoires in COVID-19. The protocol was immunoSEQ multiplex PCR, while the TCRdb copy is restricted to in-frame clones and leaves out a portion. The table lists some 150,000 clones, 87% of them singletons, with about 4.2% in the top ten. Input material: peripheral blood. Every receptor here comes from a woman between 55 and 75 years old with active or convalescent COVID-19. The CDR3 runs from the conserved cysteine through the conserved F or W. Fields, in order: J gene, D gene, clone size, CDR3 length, V gene, CDR3 protein, CDR3 DNA. D genes are given only for firm matches. Where a row states a size, it is once, few, many or the class of an expanded clone; other rows omit it.

>TRBJ1-1|NA|NA|13|TRBV5-6
CASARQANTEAFF
TGTGCCAGCGCCAGACAGGCGAACACTGAAGCTTTCTTT
>TRBJ2-1|TRBD2|NA|17|TRBV5-1
CASSLRLAPVDYNEQFF
TGCGCCAGCAGCTTACGACTAGCCCCTGTGGACTACAATGAGCAGTTCTTC
>TRBJ2-3|TRBD2|NA|11|TRBV20-1
CSGSGVDTQYF
TGCAGTGGTAGCGGGGTAGATACGCAGTATTTT
>TRBJ2-2|TRBD1|NA|14|TRBV6-6
CASNRQGNTGELFF
TGTGCCAGCAACAGACAGGGGAACACCGGGGAGCTGTTTTTT
>TRBJ2-7|NA|NA|12|TRBV5-1
CASSPQGWEQYF
TGCGCCAGCAGCCCACAGGGCTGGGAGCAGTACTTC
>TRBJ2-2|TRBD2|once|15|TRBV7-2
CASSDERGASGELFF
TGTGCCAGCAGTGACGAGCGGGGGGCGTCCGGGGAGCTGTTTTTT
>TRBJ1-6|NA|NA|16|TRBV19
CASSIAGARRISPLHF
TGTGCCAGTAGTATAGCAGGGGCCCGGAGGATATCACCCCTCCACTTT
>TRBJ1-2|NA|NA|14|TRBV2
CASSERAGMYGYTF
TGTGCCAGCAGTGAACGAGCAGGGATGTATGGCTACACCTTC
>TRBJ2-6|NA|NA|18|TRBV11-2
CASSPSGRAVQGANVLTF
TGTGCCAGCAGCCCTAGTGGGCGGGCTGTACAGGGGGCCAACGTCCTGACTTTC
>TRBJ2-5|TRBD1|NA|15|TRBV5-4
CASSWSTGEGETQYF
TGTGCCAGCAGTTGGTCGACAGGGGAAGGAGAGACCCAGTACTTC
>TRBJ1-6|TRBD1|NA|15|TRBV23-1
CASSQSRQGEPPLHF
TGCGCCAGCAGTCAATCTAGACAGGGGGAGCCCCCCCTCCACTTT
>TRBJ1-5|TRBD1|NA|15|TRBV19
CASKFTSGGDQPQHF
TGTGCCAGTAAGTTTACGTCAGGGGGCGATCAGCCCCAGCATTTT
>TRBJ2-7|TRBD2|once|13|TRBV12-3/TRBV12-4
CASSFSGGGEQYF
TGTGCCAGCAGTTTCAGCGGGGGGGGTGAGCAGTACTTC
>TRBJ2-1|TRBD2|NA|15|TRBV9
CASSPTGGDYNEQFF
TGTGCCAGCAGCCCGACCGGGGGGGATTACAATGAGCAGTTCTTC
>TRBJ2-5|NA|NA|15|TRBV6-5
CASNAFGGAGETQYF
TGTGCCAGCAACGCGTTTGGGGGGGCAGGCGAGACCCAGTACTTC
>TRBJ2-7|NA|NA|16|TRBV4-1
CASSDLGASAAYEQYF
TGCGCCAGCAGCGATCTTGGGGCTAGCGCTGCCTACGAGCAGTACTTC
>TRBJ1-6|NA|NA|14|TRBV10-1
CASSEHRDNSPLHF
TGCGCCAGCAGTGAACACAGAGATAATTCACCCCTCCACTTT
>TRBJ1-6|NA|NA|14|TRBV7-2
CASSAGTYLSPLHF
TGTGCCAGCAGTGCCGGGACATATCTTTCACCCCTCCACTTT
>TRBJ2-1|TRBD2|NA|14|TRBV7-2
CASQTGTSVNEQFF
TGTGCCAGTCAAACCGGGACTAGCGTGAATGAGCAGTTCTTC
>TRBJ1-3|NA|NA|17|TRBV5-4
CASSNPGSTDSGNTIYF
TGTGCCAGCAGCAACCCCGGGTCGACCGACTCTGGAAACACCATATATTTT
>TRBJ1-5|NA|NA|15|TRBV19
CASIIRDSTHQPQHF
TGTGCCAGTATCATCAGGGACTCTACTCATCAGCCCCAGCATTTT
>TRBJ1-4|NA|NA|13|TRBV12-3/TRBV12-4
CASSPGKNEKLFF
TGTGCCAGCAGTCCGGGGAAGAATGAAAAACTGTTTTTT
>TRBJ1-3|TRBD1|NA|14|TRBV9
CASSPTGAGNTIYF
TGTGCCAGCAGCCCAACAGGGGCTGGAAACACCATATATTTT
>TRBJ1-2|NA|NA|16|TRBV13
CASSLTSLQGNRGYTF
TGTGCCAGCAGCTTAACGTCTCTGCAGGGAAATCGGGGCTACACCTTC
>TRBJ2-5|TRBD2|NA|18|TRBV5-1
CASSLVVAGGHSQETQYF
TGCGCCAGCAGCTTGGTAGTAGCGGGGGGCCATAGCCAAGAGACCCAGTACTTC
>TRBJ1-2|NA|NA|15|TRBV10-3
CAISESIGGQDGYTF
TGTGCCATCAGTGAGTCGATCGGGGGGCAGGATGGCTACACCTTC
>TRBJ2-1|TRBD2|NA|15|TRBV4-3
CASSQDGGSYNEQFF
TGCGCCAGCAGCCAAGACGGGGGGTCCTACAATGAGCAGTTCTTC
>TRBJ2-3|NA|NA|15|TRBV7-9
CASSVGGPNSDTQYF
TGTGCCAGCAGCGTGGGGGGGCCAAACTCAGATACGCAGTATTTT
>TRBJ1-5|TRBD1|NA|15|TRBV9
CASSVGQGAGQPQHF
TGTGCCAGCAGCGTAGGACAGGGGGCCGGTCAGCCCCAGCATTTT
>TRBJ1-2|NA|NA|15|TRBV19
CASSIKSDSNYGYTF
TGTGCCAGTAGTATTAAGTCGGACAGCAACTATGGCTACACCTTC
>TRBJ2-2|NA|NA|13|TRBV5-1
CASSVAGTGELFF
TGCGCCAGCAGCGTTGCCGGGACCGGGGAGCTGTTTTTT
>TRBJ1-1|NA|once|16|TRBV4-3
CASSQDLTKANTEAFF
TGCGCCAGCAGCCAAGACTTAACCAAAGCAAACACTGAAGCTTTCTTT
>TRBJ2-1|NA|NA|16|TRBV7-2
CASSLDTGLVYNEQFF
TGTGCCAGCAGCTTAGACACAGGGCTTGTCTACAATGAGCAGTTCTTC
>TRBJ1-6|TRBD1|NA|15|TRBV7-9
CASSAGTVDNSPLHF
TGTGCCAGCAGCGCAGGGACAGTCGATAATTCACCCCTCCACTTT
>TRBJ1-1|TRBD1|NA|13|TRBV19
CASSMQGDTEAFF
TGTGCCAGTAGTATGCAGGGGGACACTGAAGCTTTCTTT
>TRBJ2-5|TRBD2|NA|16|TRBV5-5
CASSPGTSGLQETQYF
TGTGCCAGCAGCCCAGGGACTAGCGGTCTACAAGAGACCCAGTACTTC
>TRBJ2-7|NA|NA|12|TRBV29-1
CSVEQGGYEQYF
TGCAGCGTTGAACAGGGGGGCTACGAGCAGTACTTC
>TRBJ2-1|NA|NA|14|TRBV6-5
CASSPGLSYNEQFF
TGTGCCAGCAGTCCAGGGTTATCCTACAATGAGCAGTTCTTC
>TRBJ2-1|TRBD2|NA|14|TRBV30
CAWSVPSGGGEQFF
TGTGCCTGGAGTGTACCAAGCGGGGGGGGTGAGCAGTTCTTC
>TRBJ1-1|NA|NA|16|TRBV21-1
CASSKDKGGMNTEAFF
TGTGCCAGCAGCAAAGATAAAGGGGGCATGAACACTGAAGCTTTCTTT
>TRBJ1-2|NA|NA|15|TRBV9
CASTPNPGVNYGYTF
TGTGCCAGCACCCCGAACCCAGGGGTTAACTATGGCTACACCTTC
>TRBJ2-7|TRBD2|few|20|TRBV2
CASGSLTPRTSGGYSYEQYF
TGTGCCAGCGGTTCTCTCACACCCAGGACTAGCGGGGGGTACTCCTACGAGCAGTACTTC
>TRBJ2-5|TRBD2|NA|16|TRBV7-2
CASSPRLAGAVETQYF
TGTGCCAGCAGCCCAAGACTAGCGGGAGCGGTAGAGACCCAGTACTTC
>TRBJ1-2|TRBD1|NA|15|TRBV6-5
CASSQGQGPLYGYTF
TGTGCCAGCAGCCAGGGACAGGGGCCCCTCTATGGCTACACCTTC
>TRBJ2-5|NA|NA|15|TRBV24-1
CATSDPPLGAETQYF
TGTGCCACCAGTGACCCCCCGTTGGGGGCCGAGACCCAGTACTTC
>TRBJ2-7|TRBD1|once|15|TRBV6-6
CASSYVRDRGDEQYF
TGTGCCAGCAGTTACGTCCGGGACAGGGGGGACGAGCAGTACTTC
>TRBJ1-1|NA|NA|15|TRBV9
CASSAGSGSAGQAFF
TGTGCCAGCAGCGCAGGTTCTGGGTCCGCAGGGCAAGCTTTCTTT